What follows are 21 T cell receptor beta chains derived from one specimen sequenced in a study of blood T cell repertoires in COVID-19. TCRdb keeps only in-frame clones here, not all; method: immunoSEQ multiplex PCR. Here the sample spans about 150,000 clones, about 86% being singletons. The sequenced sample consisted of PBMCs or T cells enriched from blood (not recorded which). The receptor source for this set is a man aged 45-60 years who had recovered from COVID-19.

The gene calls are TRBV7-9 and TRBJ2-7; 8 positions agree with TRBD2. Germline V lookup: CDR1 SEHNR, CDR2 FQNEAQ (reference sequence). The J segment lost 0 bases and the V segment lost 5 bases, leaving 12 bases of the junction unmatched. The CDR3 has 17 residues. The CDR3 DNA is TGTGCCAGCAGCCCCCAGGGGAGCGGGGGTCCCTCCTACGAGCAGTACTTC. Encoded protein: CASSPQGSGGPSYEQYF.

V is TRBV12-3 or TRBV12-4 and J is TRBJ1-1; TRBD1 might be the D (6 bases). This CDR3 has 13 residues. V gave up 7 bases and J gave up 5 bases, with 14 bases separating them. The CDR3 protein is CASNPRGRTEAFF. The CDR3 nucleotides read TGTGCCAGCAACCCGCGGGGGCGAACTGAAGCTTTCTTT.

The chain has TRBV18 and TRBJ1-1; D is unresolved. This CDR3 has 17 residues. Trimming cost V 6 bases and J 5 bases, with 25 bases left between them. CDR1 is KGHSH and CDR2 is LQKENI in the germline V gene. CDR3 DNA: TGTGCCAGCTCTGCGGCGAGCGGTGGCAGAGAGCGTACTGAAGCTTTCTTT. It is translated as CASSAASGGRERTEAFF. Variable domain in full (rest from reference TRBV18 and TRBJ1-1): NAGVMQNPRHLVRRRGQEARLRCSPMKGHSHVYWYRQLPEEGLKFMVYLQKENIIDESGMPKERFSAEFPKEGPSILRIQQVVRGDSAAYFCASSAASGGRERTEAFFGQGTRLTVV.

The CDR3 bases are TGTGCCAGCAGCTTGGATTGGGGCGGCAGTATTGATCAGCCCCAGCATTTT. As protein: CASSLDWGGSIDQPQHF. This chain links TRBV5-5 with TRBJ1-5; possible D gene TRBD1, 5 bases. This CDR3 has 17 residues. Germline V CDR1 and CDR2: SGHKS, YYEKEE (reference sequence). The ends were cut back, 0 bases at V and 5 bases at J, with 18 bases in the middle.

The chain uses TRBV4-3 and TRBJ1-3, with unresolved D. The CDR3 consists of 18 residues. V dropped 0 bases and J dropped 0 bases, with 15 bases sitting between them. Germline CDR1 is LGHNA and CDR2 is YSLEER. The CDR3 protein is CASSQDRATTRSGNTIYF. CDR3 DNA sequence: TGCGCCAGCAGCCAAGATCGAGCAACTACACGCTCTGGAAACACCATATATTTT.

The CDR3 DNA sequence: TGTGCCACCAGCAGAGATGGACAGCTTCCCACAGATACGCAGTATTTT. It yields the protein CATSRDGQLPTDTQYF. The V and J genes are TRBV15 and TRBJ2-3, with D perhaps TRBD1 (6 bases). V was clipped by 0 bases and J by 2 bases, with 12 bases between them. Per germline, CDR1 LNHNV and CDR2 YYDKDF (reference sequence). CDR3 length: 16 amino acids.

This clone was seen once. The rearrangement uses TRBV29-1 and TRBJ2-1; 11 nucleotides agree with TRBD1. CDR1 and CDR2 from the germline V gene are SQVTM and ANQGSEA. This CDR3 contains 14 residues. V lost 4 bases to trimming and J lost 8 bases; unmatched junction nucleotides: 7. The CDR3 sequence: CSVVRTDRGHEQFF. The CDR3 DNA reads as TGCAGCGTTGTCCGCACGGACAGGGGGCATGAGCAGTTCTTC.

V and J are TRBV9 and TRBJ1-5; 8 positions match TRBD1. There are 14 residues in the CDR3. Trimming cost V 4 bases and J 6 bases; bases outside gene matches: 6. Germline-derived CDR1 and CDR2 are SGDLS and YYNGEE. In DNA form, the CDR3 reads TGTGCCAGCAGCACCGACAGGGGCCCTCAGCCCCAGCATTTT. Protein: CASSTDRGPQPQHF.

J is TRBJ1-4 and V is TRBV5-5; possible D gene TRBD1, 5 bases. This CDR3 region has 18 residues. The V end lost 4 bases, the J end lost 4 bases, and 23 bases lay between the germline ends. Looked up from germline, CDR1 is SGHKS and CDR2 is YYEKEE (reference sequence). CDR3 loop: CASSPQAAGKLGNEKLFF. CDR3 DNA sequence: TGTGCCAGCAGCCCCCAGGCGGCAGGGAAATTGGGTAATGAAAAACTGTTTTTT.

This sequence joins TRBV6-1 and TRBJ2-3; TRBD2 aligns across 12 bases. The CDR3 length is 17 residues. V was clipped by 4 bases and J by 2 bases; unmatched bases: 7. From germline, CDR1 is MNHNS and CDR2 SASEGT. The CDR3 DNA is TGTGCCAGCAGTGCAGGACTAGCGGGGACGACCACAGATACGCAGTATTTT. It codes for CASSAGLAGTTTDTQYF.

The V and J genes are TRBV19 and TRBJ1-2; the match to TRBD1 covers 8 bases. Germline loops: CDR1 LNHDA, CDR2 SQIVND (reference sequence). Trimming cost V 6 bases and J 10 bases; bases outside gene matches: 7. The CDR3 totals 12 residues. The CDR3 protein is CASSLIQGDYTF. CDR3 DNA: TGTGCCAGTAGCCTAATACAGGGGGACTACACCTTC.

This chain joins TRBV29-1 and TRBJ1-6, with a weak D call TRBD1 (5 bases). Germline V CDR1 and CDR2: SQVTM, ANQGSEA. The CDR3 totals 13 residues. V shed 4 bases and J shed 5 bases, with 9 bases lying between them. CDR3 in amino acids: CSVAWGDNSPLHF. In nucleotides, the CDR3 is TGCAGCGTTGCGTGGGGGGATAATTCACCCCTCCACTTT.

This chain connects TRBV7-2 to TRBJ2-1; 8 nucleotides align to TRBD2. Trimming at V came to 6 bases and at J to 9 bases, leaving 13 bases not matched to a gene. CDR3 length: 15 residues. Germline V gene lookup returns CDR1 SGHTA and CDR2 FQGNSA. Here the CDR3 reads CASSPRTSWEGEQFF. As DNA, the CDR3 is TGTGCCAGCAGTCCCAGGACTAGCTGGGAGGGTGAGCAGTTCTTC.

The chain is built from TRBV12-3 or TRBV12-4 and TRBJ1-2; TRBD1 is a possible D gene (6 bases). Trimming pared 11 bases from V and 6 bases from J, leaving 19 bases between. The CDR3 contains 13 residues. Here the CDR3 reads CAGGPGGQHGYTF. CDR3 bases: TGTGCCGGGGGGCCGGGGGGGCAGCATGGCTACACCTTC.

The chain recombines TRBV6-5 with TRBJ2-7, with 8 bases fitting TRBD1. Germline CDR1 MNHEY, CDR2 SVGAGI. Losses at the gene ends were 6 bases for V and 5 bases for J; bases not matched to a gene: 9. This CDR3 has 14 amino acids. In nucleotides, the CDR3 is TGTGCCAGCAGCCGTAACAGGGGGGTCGACGAGCAGTACTTC. Translating gives CASSRNRGVDEQYF.

The CDR3 reads CASSIGAGTNEKLFF. The CDR3 DNA sequence: TGTGCCAGTAGTATAGGGGCTGGTACTAATGAAAAACTGTTTTTT. The chain combines TRBV19 with TRBJ1-4; D not certain. There are 15 residues in the CDR3. Germline V lookup: CDR1 LNHDA, CDR2 SQIVND (reference sequence). V was clipped by 1 base and J by 2 bases, with 8 bases between them.

The V call is TRBV7-8, the J call TRBJ1-5; 9 bases align to TRBD1. This CDR3 is built from 13 residues. The germline gives CDR1 SGHVS, CDR2 FQNEAQ. The ends lost 4 bases at V and 7 bases at J; junction bases unmatched: 2. CDR3 nucleotides: TGTGCCAGCAGCTCGGACAGGGGCCAGCCCCAGCATTTT. Translation gives CASSSDRGQPQHF.

This chain links TRBV29-1 with TRBJ2-7, with D maybe TRBD2 (5 bases). The CDR3 covers 13 residues. V dropped 2 bases and J dropped 9 bases, with 17 bases sitting between them. Germline loops: CDR1 SQVTM, CDR2 ANQGSEA. CDR3 in DNA: TGCAGCGTTGAATCGAGGGCAATCCCAGGGCAGTACTTC. This sequence encodes CSVESRAIPGQYF.

The count of this clone is one. The genes are TRBV7-9 and TRBJ2-1; TRBD2 is a possible D gene (6 bases). This CDR3 spans 15 amino acids. Trimming removed 1 base at V and 4 bases at J, with 11 bases between. Germline values: CDR1 SEHNR, CDR2 FQNEAQ (reference sequence). The CDR3 nucleotides are TGTGCCAGCAGCTTAGGTCGGAGGGGATACAATGAGCAGTTCTTC. Its protein product is CASSLGRRGYNEQFF.

V and J are TRBV6-1 and TRBJ2-7; D is possibly TRBD1 (5 bases). Deletions cut 2 bases from V and 4 bases from J, with 12 bases between. Per the germline V gene, CDR1 is MNHNS and CDR2 is SASEGT. This CDR3 spans 14 amino acids. The DNA for the CDR3 is TGTGCCAGCAGTGAAAGGGGCAGCCTATACGAGCAGTACTTC. It is translated as CASSERGSLYEQYF.

The chain recombines TRBV19 with TRBJ2-5; 9 bases align to TRBD1. CDR1 and CDR2 from the germline V gene are LNHDA and SQIVND (reference sequence). CDR3 length equals 15 residues. V gave up 3 bases and J gave up 2 bases; unmatched junction bases: 4. The CDR3 coding sequence is TGTGCCAGTAGTATGGGGGGGACAGGGCAAGAGACCCAGTACTTC. This codes for CASSMGGTGQETQYF.